This T cell receptor beta chain is from a study of regulatory T cells in long-lasting Graves disease. Findings of the study overall: Preferential use of TRBV28, TRBJ1-2 and TRBJ2-5 was seen in persistent disease.

The CDR3 covers 13 residues. The ends were cut back, 7 bases at V and 11 bases at J, with 21 bases in the middle. Germline CDR1 DFQATT, CDR2 SNEGSKA (reference sequence). Arm-PCR with iRepertoire HTBI primers amplified the CDR3 regions for these TCR beta libraries. A single record per CDR3 protein comes from TCRdb applying MiXCR to the multiplex PCR reads. This sample yields some 490,000 distinct CDR3 sequences, of which 12% are seen a single time; approximately 9% belongs to the top ten. A word on this clonotype: What it binds is unknown.

The sample's time point: newly diagnosed GD, antithyroid drugs for less than 3 months. PBMC-derived RNA was used for the TCR library. The same specimen was also included in a second study, on T cells in Graves' hyperthyroidism and ophthalmopathy. From that study: Patients showing uncontrolled infection, other autoimmune disease, pregnancy or lactation were ineligible. HTBI primers were employed in a first-round RT-PCR of the TCR CDR3.

The sequence was obtained from a woman aged 25 to 45 with Graves disease. The chain recombines TRBV20-1 with TRBJ1-5, with D tentatively TRBD1 (5 bases). The sample here was peripheral blood mononuclear cells (PBMCs), taken at new diagnosis, from a patient treated with antithyroid drugs. The DNA for the CDR3 is TGCAGTGTCAATAACCCGGGGCGTTGGACCCAGCATTTT. Translated, it gives CSVNNPGRWTQHF.